What follows describes a single TCR beta chain. The sample originates from a study of blood T cell repertoires in COVID-19. Study-wide context: The United States, Italy and Spain were the sources of the acute and convalescent COVID-19 samples. In each case, the material was cDNA or gDNA derived from T cells, B-cell-depleted T cells, or PBMCs.

In assigning cohorts, the study relied on participant-reported clinical history. Here immunoSEQ multiplex PCR was the method, and the copy in TCRdb shows in-frame clones only, minus some. The sample lists roughly 220,000 clones; 80% were seen once. Germline V gene lookup returns CDR1 SGHNT and CDR2 YYREEE (reference sequence). V dropped 3 bases and J dropped 7 bases, with 10 bases sitting between them. CDR3 size: 12 residues. Sequenced material: PBMCs or T cells enriched from blood (not recorded which). V is TRBV5-4 and J is TRBJ1-1; no clear D gene. This clonotype was obtained from a man aged 25 to 40 with acute COVID-19. This CDR3 is CASSSGGIEAFF. The DNA for the CDR3 is TGTGCCAGCAGCTCAGGAGGGATTGAAGCTTTCTTT.